These 12 T cell receptor beta chains were sequenced from one sample in a study of cytomegalovirus exposure and HLA in healthy donors. The data were produced by immunoSEQ multiplex PCR, yet TCRdb's version contains in-frame clones alone and is incomplete. The sample gives about 68,000 clones, about 89% of which show up once; 2.5% to 4% is in the top ten. Sequences were obtained from PBMCs. These receptors were collected from a young man in good health and CMV-seronegative.

The V gene is TRBV5-6, the J gene TRBJ2-7, with D perhaps TRBD2 (5 bases). The V gene lost 0 bases and the J gene lost 2 bases, with 9 bases spanning the gap. Germline V gives CDR1 SGHDT, CDR2 YYEEEE. The CDR3 runs 14 residues. The CDR3 DNA follows: TGTGCCAGCAGCTTGGGAGGGAATACCTACGAGCAGTACTTC. Translating it yields CASSLGGNTYEQYF.

The chain employs TRBV7-2 and TRBJ1-1, with 10 bases lining up with TRBD1. The CDR3 contains 14 residues. CDR1 and CDR2 from the germline V gene are SGHTA and FQGNSA. Trimming removed 5 bases from V and 1 base from J; junction bases left unmatched: 1. The CDR3 here is CASSRDRGNTEAFF. The CDR3 nucleotides read TGTGCCAGCAGCCGGGACAGGGGGAACACTGAAGCTTTCTTT.

The chain carries TRBV30 and TRBJ1-3; D gene unclear. In germline, CDR1 is GTSNPN, CDR2 SVGIG (reference sequence). V shed 2 bases and J shed 0 bases, with 11 bases lying between them. The CDR3 loop spans 15 amino acids. CDR3 nucleotide sequence: TGTGCCTGGAGTTTGGCCAGACTCTCTGGAAACACCATATATTTT. Translation: CAWSLARLSGNTIYF.

The chain has TRBV5-5 and TRBJ2-3; D is ambiguous. V was pared by 2 bases and J by 6 bases, with 7 bases between. This CDR3 comprises 12 residues. Germline loops: CDR1 SGHKS, CDR2 YYEKEE (reference sequence). DNA for the CDR3: TGTGCCAGCAGCTTTGAGCGCGATACGCAGTATTTT. Translating gives CASSFERDTQYF.

The chain links TRBV9 to TRBJ2-6; D may be TRBD1 (5 bases). Germline values: CDR1 SGDLS, CDR2 YYNGEE. V lost 4 bases to trimming and J lost 6 bases, with 20 bases between them. This CDR3 comprises 17 residues. The CDR3 reads CASSPWGTPSEANVLTF. The DNA for the CDR3 is TGTGCCAGCAGCCCCTGGGGCACTCCTTCGGAGGCCAACGTCCTGACTTTC.

As DNA, the CDR3 is TGTGCCAGCTCACCTGGTTTTGGCGGGTCCAATGAGCAGTTCTTC. As protein: CASSPGFGGSNEQFF. This chain links TRBV18 with TRBJ2-1, with D perhaps TRBD2 (5 bases). The CDR3 length is 15 residues. The ends were cut back, 3 bases at V and 6 bases at J, with 15 bases in the middle. Germline V gene lookup returns CDR1 KGHSH and CDR2 LQKENI.

CDR3 loop: CASSATGTAYGYTF. The CDR3 DNA sequence: TGTGCCAGCAGCGCGACAGGGACGGCCTATGGCTACACCTTC. The chain uses TRBV5-5 and TRBJ1-2; TRBD1 matches 7 bases. Trimming at V came to 4 bases and at J to 4 bases, leaving 7 bases not matched to a gene. Germline lookup yields CDR1 SGHKS and CDR2 YYEKEE (reference sequence). The CDR3 totals 14 residues.

The chain couples TRBV27 to TRBJ2-1; 10 bases are a match to TRBD2. This CDR3 comprises 16 residues. Trimming cost V 2 bases and J 7 bases; bases outside gene matches: 8. Per the germline V gene, CDR1 is MNHEY and CDR2 is SMNVEV (reference sequence). CDR3 residues: CASSLGAGGPNNEQFF. CDR3 bases: TGTGCCAGCAGTTTAGGAGCGGGAGGGCCCAATAATGAGCAGTTCTTC.

This chain links TRBV11-2 with TRBJ2-5; TRBD2 matches at 12 bases. Trimming at V came to 1 base and at J to 5 bases, leaving 2 bases not matched to a gene. Germline V lookup: CDR1 SGHAT, CDR2 FQNNGV. This CDR3 spans 15 amino acids. The CDR3: CASSLGGLAGETQYF. In DNA, the CDR3 is TGTGCCAGCAGCTTAGGGGGACTAGCGGGCGAGACCCAGTACTTC.

The CDR3 DNA sequence: TGTGCCAGCAGCAACCTTGGTACTAACAATGAGCAGTTCTTC. This translates into CASSNLGTNNEQFF. This rearrangement joins TRBV21-1 to TRBJ2-1; the table's D call, TRBD2, has no DNA check behind it. TRBV21-1 is recorded as a pseudogene. The CDR3 is 14 residues long.

This clone was detected once. The V gene is TRBV2, the J gene TRBJ2-1; D is perhaps TRBD1 (6 bases). The CDR3 consists of 11 residues. Germline assignment: CDR1 SNHLY and CDR2 FYNNEI. Deletions cut 9 bases from V and 5 bases from J, with 8 bases between. The DNA for the CDR3 is TGTGCCAGGGACAGCAACAATGAGCAGTTCTTC. This encodes CARDSNNEQFF.

This clone was counted once. The chain's CDR3 is CASSSSGAPNEQFF. DNA of the CDR3: TGTGCCAGTAGTTCGTCAGGGGCCCCCAATGAGCAGTTCTTC. V is TRBV19 and J is TRBJ2-1, with D perhaps TRBD1 (6 bases). Germline V gene sequence: CDR1 LNHDA, CDR2 SQIVND (reference sequence). V lost 5 bases to trimming and J lost 6 bases, with 14 bases between them. The CDR3 has 14 residues.